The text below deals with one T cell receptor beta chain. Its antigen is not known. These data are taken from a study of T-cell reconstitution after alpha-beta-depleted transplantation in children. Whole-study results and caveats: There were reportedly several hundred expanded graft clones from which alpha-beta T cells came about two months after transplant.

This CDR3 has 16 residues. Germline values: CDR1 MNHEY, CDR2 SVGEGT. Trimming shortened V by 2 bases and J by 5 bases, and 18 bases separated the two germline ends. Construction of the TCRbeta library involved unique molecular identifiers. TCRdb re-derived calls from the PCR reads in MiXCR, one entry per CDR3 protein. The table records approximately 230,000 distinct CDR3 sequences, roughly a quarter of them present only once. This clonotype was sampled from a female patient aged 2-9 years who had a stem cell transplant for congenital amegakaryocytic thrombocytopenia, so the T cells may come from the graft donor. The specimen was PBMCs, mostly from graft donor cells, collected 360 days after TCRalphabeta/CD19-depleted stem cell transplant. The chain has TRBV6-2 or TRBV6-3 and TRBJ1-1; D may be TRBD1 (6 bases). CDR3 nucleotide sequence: TGTGCCAGCAGTTACAAACCATGGAGTCAGGGGACTGAAGCTTTCTTT. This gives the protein CASSYKPWSQGTEAFF.